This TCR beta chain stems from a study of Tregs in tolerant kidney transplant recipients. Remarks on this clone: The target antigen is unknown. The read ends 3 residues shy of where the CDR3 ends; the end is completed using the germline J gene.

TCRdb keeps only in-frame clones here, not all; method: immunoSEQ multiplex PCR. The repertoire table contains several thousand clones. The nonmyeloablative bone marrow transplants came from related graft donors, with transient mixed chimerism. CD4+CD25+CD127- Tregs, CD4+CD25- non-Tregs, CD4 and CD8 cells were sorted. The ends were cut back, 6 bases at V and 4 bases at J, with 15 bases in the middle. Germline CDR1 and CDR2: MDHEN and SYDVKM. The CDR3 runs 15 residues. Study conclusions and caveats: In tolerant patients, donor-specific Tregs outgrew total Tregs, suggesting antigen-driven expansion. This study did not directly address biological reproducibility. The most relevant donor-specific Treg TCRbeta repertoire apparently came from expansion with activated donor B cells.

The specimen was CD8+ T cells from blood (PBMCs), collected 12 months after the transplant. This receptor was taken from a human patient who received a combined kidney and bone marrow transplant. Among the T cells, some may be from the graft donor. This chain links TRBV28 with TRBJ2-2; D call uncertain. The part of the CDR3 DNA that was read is TGTGCCAGCAGCTGGGCCGGTTTGAGCACCGGGGAG. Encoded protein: CASSWAGLSTGE. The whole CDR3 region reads CASSWAGLSTGELFF.